This entry lists 23 T cell receptor beta chains sequenced from one sample in a study of cytomegalovirus exposure and HLA in healthy donors. A multiplex PCR was run with 60 Vbeta primers and 13 Jbeta primers. The data were produced by immunoSEQ multiplex PCR, yet TCRdb's version contains in-frame clones alone and is incomplete. This sample has about 160,000 clones, with roughly 79% found just once. The specimen was PBMCs. These receptors all come from a woman between 50 and 59 years old in good health and CMV-seropositive.

CDR3 region: CASSRGQGAGGNTIYF. The CDR3 coding sequence is TGTGCCAGCAGCAGGGGACAGGGGGCGGGGGGAAACACCATATATTTT. The chain has TRBV7-8 and TRBJ1-3; 12 nucleotides agree with TRBD1. The germline CDR1 and CDR2 sequences are SGHVS and FQNEAQ. V shed 5 bases, J shed 4 bases, and the junction held 6 bases outside the gene matches. The CDR3 consists of 16 residues.

This chain connects TRBV29-1 to TRBJ2-5, with D possibly matching TRBD2 (5 bases). CDR3 length equals 13 residues. The V end lost 4 bases, the J end lost 1 base, and 10 bases lay between the germline ends. Germline CDR1 is SQVTM and CDR2 is ANQGSEA. The CDR3 spells CSVAGGFQETQYF. The CDR3 nucleotides are TGCAGCGTTGCAGGAGGTTTCCAAGAGACCCAGTACTTC.

The rearrangement uses TRBV9 and TRBJ2-7; TRBD1 might be the D (5 bases). CDR1 is SGDLS, CDR2 YYNGEE, per germline. V lost 4 bases, J lost 0 bases, and 17 bases lay in between. This CDR3 has 16 residues. CDR3 in DNA: TGTGCCAGCAGCCCTCGAGTTGGGGCGGTCTCCTACGAGCAGTACTTC. It codes for CASSPRVGAVSYEQYF.

V usage is TRBV7-2 and J usage is TRBJ2-7; 8 bases agree with TRBD1. CDR1 and CDR2 (germline): SGHTA, FQGNSA. This CDR3 contains 16 residues. V was clipped by 3 bases and J by 0 bases; unmatched bases: 7. CDR3 in DNA: TGTGCCAGCAGCTTCCAGGGGGCCCCAAGCTCCTACGAGCAGTACTTC. It yields the protein CASSFQGAPSSYEQYF.

The V gene is TRBV6-1, the J gene TRBJ2-7; 9 bases agree with TRBD1. Germline V gene lookup returns CDR1 MNHNS and CDR2 SASEGT. CDR3 length equals 15 residues. V lost 5 bases, J lost 7 bases, and 12 bases stayed unmatched. The CDR3: CASSSNPGQGGEQYF. As DNA, the CDR3 is TGTGCCAGCAGTTCAAACCCGGGACAGGGTGGAGAGCAGTACTTC.

This rearrangement joins TRBV6-1 to TRBJ1-1; TRBD1 is a possible D gene (6 bases). Germline V gene sequence: CDR1 MNHNS, CDR2 SASEGT. The CDR3 consists of 12 residues. V was shortened by 4 bases and J by 8 bases, with 11 bases between the two germline ends. The CDR3 sequence: CASSGGTLEAFF. CDR3 nucleotides: TGTGCCAGCAGTGGAGGGACATTAGAAGCTTTCTTT.

The chain links TRBV5-1 to TRBJ2-1; 11 nucleotides align to TRBD2. The CDR3 is made up of 16 amino acids. Losses at the gene ends were 0 bases for V and 5 bases for J; bases not matched to a gene: 4. From germline, CDR1 is SGHRS and CDR2 YFSETQ. The CDR3 DNA reads TGCGCCAGCAGCTTGGCGGTTAGCGGGAGGGACAATGAGCAGTTCTTC. Translating it yields CASSLAVSGRDNEQFF.

V and J are TRBV28 and TRBJ2-3; no clear D gene. Between the trimmed V and J ends, which lost 5 bases and 6 bases, there was a span of 18 bases. Germline V lookup: CDR1 MDHEN, CDR2 SYDVKM. The CDR3 loop spans 15 amino acids. The CDR3 DNA sequence: TGTGCCAGCAGTCCCATCGAGCGTGGGTTGGATACGCAGTATTTT. This sequence encodes CASSPIERGLDTQYF.

This clone has just a few counts. V gene TRBV6-6 combines with J gene TRBJ1-6; D is unclear. Trimming took 4 bases from V and 8 from J, leaving 9 bases between them. The CDR3 runs 13 residues. Germline CDR1 MNHNY, CDR2 SVGAGI (reference sequence). The CDR3 here is CASSSRRYSPLHF. CDR3 sequence (DNA): TGTGCCAGCAGTTCTAGGAGGTATTCACCCCTCCACTTT.

The gene calls are TRBV6-6 and TRBJ2-3, with TRBD2 matching 14 bases. Germline values: CDR1 MNHNY, CDR2 SVGAGI (reference sequence). The V segment lost 10 bases and the J segment 2 bases; nucleotides outside the gene matches: 8. This CDR3 is built from 16 residues. In nucleotides, the CDR3 is TGTGCCATCTCTTCGACTAGCGGGGGGGCCACAGATACGCAGTATTTT. Amino acids: CAISSTSGGATDTQYF.

This clone was seen just once. The chain combines TRBV27 with TRBJ1-4; possible D gene TRBD1, 5 bases. The V gene's germline CDR1 is MNHEY and CDR2 SMNVEV (reference sequence). The CDR3 contains 13 residues. Trimming pared 5 bases from V and 11 bases from J, leaving 15 bases between. For the CDR3, the DNA is TGTGCCAGCAGTCTCCGGGATGGGGGGAAACTGTTTTTT. Its translation: CASSLRDGGKLFF.

The chain carries TRBV7-9 and TRBJ1-3; D is ambiguous. Trimming cost V 7 bases and J 1 base, with 11 bases left between them. CDR1 is SEHNR and CDR2 is FQNEAQ in the germline V gene (reference sequence). CDR3 length equals 14 residues. The CDR3 DNA follows: TGTGCCAGCATTAGCGACCGTTCTGGAAACACCATATATTTT. This sequence encodes CASISDRSGNTIYF.

The rearrangement joins TRBV18 to TRBJ2-5; the match to TRBD2 covers 8 bases. V shed 0 bases and J 7 bases; nucleotides not matched to a gene: 10. Germline V gene data show CDR1 as KGHSH and CDR2 as LQKENI. The CDR3 sequence is 16 residues long. CDR3: CASSPPSGRGPATQYF. The CDR3, as DNA: TGTGCCAGCTCACCACCTTCCGGGAGGGGCCCTGCGACCCAGTACTTC.

This sequence joins TRBV25-1 and TRBJ2-5; D not certain. V gave up 6 bases and J gave up 0 bases, with 11 bases separating them. Germline V gene lookup returns CDR1 MGHDK and CDR2 SYGVNS. This CDR3 has 14 residues. CDR3 protein: CASSSELYQETQYF. CDR3 nucleotide sequence: TGTGCCAGCAGCTCAGAACTATACCAAGAGACCCAGTACTTC.

This sequence joins TRBV7-2 and TRBJ2-5; 13 nucleotides match TRBD2. V was pared by 5 bases and J by 2 bases, with 8 bases of the junction left unmatched. Germline V gene sequence: CDR1 SGHTA, CDR2 FQGNSA. This CDR3 has 17 amino acids. In nucleotides, the CDR3 is TGTGCCAGCAGCCTCCGACTAGCGGGGGGTCGACAAGAGACCCAGTACTTC. Its translation: CASSLRLAGGRQETQYF.

This chain joins TRBV2 and TRBJ2-7; tentative D call: TRBD1 (6 bases). The CDR3 is 16 amino acids. Germline values: CDR1 SNHLY, CDR2 FYNNEI. Trimming cost V 4 bases and J 5 bases, with 21 bases left between them. This CDR3 reads CASSVPGSGVYNEQYF. In nucleotides, the CDR3 is TGTGCCAGCAGTGTTCCCGGCTCAGGGGTTTACAACGAGCAGTACTTC.

The rearrangement joins TRBV19 to TRBJ1-4; TRBD1 matches at 10 bases. Germline CDR1 reads LNHDA; CDR2 reads SQIVND (reference sequence). This CDR3 is 14 amino acids long. V lost 6 bases and J lost 8; bases outside the gene matches: 6. The CDR3 DNA reads as TGTGCCAGTAGCCCAGGGACAGGGGAAGAAAAACTGTTTTTT. It translates to CASSPGTGEEKLFF.

The chain recombines TRBV5-6 with TRBJ2-2; tentative D call: TRBD1 (5 bases). The germline V gene encodes CDR1 SGHDT and CDR2 YYEEEE. Trimming stripped 3 bases from V and 6 bases from J, with 27 bases between. The CDR3 contains 19 residues. The CDR3 sequence is CASSYTPYGAGALSGELFF. CDR3 sequence (DNA): TGTGCCAGCAGCTATACCCCCTATGGGGCAGGCGCCCTGTCCGGGGAGCTGTTTTTT. Looking up the rest from reference TRBV5-6 and TRBJ2-2 gives the full variable domain: DAGVTQSPTHLIKTRGQQVTLRCSPKSGHDTVSWYQQALGQGPQFIFQYYEEEERQRGNFPDRFSGHQFPNYSSELNVNALLLGDSALYLCASSYTPYGAGALSGELFFGEGSRLTVL.

The V and J genes are TRBV18 and TRBJ2-7; D gene unclear. V was trimmed by 0 bases and J by 9 bases, leaving 12 bases between them. The CDR3 loop spans 13 amino acids. The V gene's germline CDR1 is KGHSH and CDR2 LQKENI. CDR3: CASSPPQLLMQYF. For the CDR3, the DNA is TGTGCCAGCTCACCACCGCAACTGTTAATGCAGTACTTC.

The genes are TRBV2 and TRBJ1-4; D is possibly TRBD1 (6 bases). Germline-derived CDR1 and CDR2 are SNHLY and FYNNEI. V lost 3 bases to trimming and J lost 6 bases, with 11 bases between them. This CDR3 has 14 residues. Here the CDR3 DNA reads TGTGCCAGCAGTGACCAGGGGTCGGATGAAAAACTGTTTTTT. Translation: CASSDQGSDEKLFF.

The CDR3 region is CASRLDGVNTGELFF. CDR3 DNA sequence: TGTGCCAGCAGACTGGACGGGGTAAACACCGGGGAGCTGTTTTTT. The chain carries TRBV6-5 and TRBJ2-2, with TRBD2 as a possible D gene (5 bases). In germline, CDR1 is MNHEY, CDR2 SVGAGI. This CDR3 contains 15 residues. Trimming left V 6 bases short and J 2 bases short, with 13 bases between.

The chain employs TRBV15 and TRBJ1-2; maybe TRBD1 (6 bases). Germline lookup yields CDR1 LNHNV and CDR2 YYDKDF (reference sequence). This CDR3 is 14 amino acids long. V was clipped by 0 bases and J by 7 bases, with 12 bases between them. The CDR3, as DNA: TGTGCCACCAGCAGAGAAGGGGGGGGACTTGGCTACACCTTC. Protein sequence: CATSREGGGLGYTF. Complete variable domain (other parts from reference TRBV15 and TRBJ1-2): DAMVIQNPRYQVTQFGKPVTLSCSQTLNHNVMYWYQQKSSQAPKLLFHYYDKDFNNEADTPDNFQSRRPNTSFCFLDIRSPGLGDTAMYLCATSREGGGLGYTFGSGTRLTVV.

The rearrangement links TRBV11-2 to TRBJ2-5; weak D call: TRBD2 (5 bases). This CDR3 has 18 amino acids. Per germline, CDR1 SGHAT and CDR2 FQNNGV. V lost 1 base and J 4 bases, leaving 22 bases between the germline ends. The CDR3 DNA reads as TGTGCCAGCAGCTTAGTGGCTTCGGCAGGACTTCTCAGAGAGACCCAGTACTTC. It yields the protein CASSLVASAGLLRETQYF.